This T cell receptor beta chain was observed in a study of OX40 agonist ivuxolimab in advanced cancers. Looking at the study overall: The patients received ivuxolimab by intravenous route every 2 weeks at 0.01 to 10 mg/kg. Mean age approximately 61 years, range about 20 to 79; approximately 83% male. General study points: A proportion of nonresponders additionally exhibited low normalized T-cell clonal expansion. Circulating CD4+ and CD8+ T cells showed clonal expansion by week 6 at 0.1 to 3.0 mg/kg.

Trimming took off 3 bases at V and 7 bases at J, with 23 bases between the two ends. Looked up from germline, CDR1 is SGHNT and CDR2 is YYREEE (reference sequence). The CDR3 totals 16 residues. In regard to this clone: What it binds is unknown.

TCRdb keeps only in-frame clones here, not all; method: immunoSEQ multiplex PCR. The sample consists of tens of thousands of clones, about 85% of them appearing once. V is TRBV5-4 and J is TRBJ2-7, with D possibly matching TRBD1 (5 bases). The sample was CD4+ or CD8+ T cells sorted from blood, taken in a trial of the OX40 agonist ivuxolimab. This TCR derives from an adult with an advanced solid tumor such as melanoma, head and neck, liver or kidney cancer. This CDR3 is CASSYPTGLANGEQYF. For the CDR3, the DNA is TGTGCCAGCAGCTACCCTACAGGTCTCGCAAACGGGGAGCAGTACTTC.